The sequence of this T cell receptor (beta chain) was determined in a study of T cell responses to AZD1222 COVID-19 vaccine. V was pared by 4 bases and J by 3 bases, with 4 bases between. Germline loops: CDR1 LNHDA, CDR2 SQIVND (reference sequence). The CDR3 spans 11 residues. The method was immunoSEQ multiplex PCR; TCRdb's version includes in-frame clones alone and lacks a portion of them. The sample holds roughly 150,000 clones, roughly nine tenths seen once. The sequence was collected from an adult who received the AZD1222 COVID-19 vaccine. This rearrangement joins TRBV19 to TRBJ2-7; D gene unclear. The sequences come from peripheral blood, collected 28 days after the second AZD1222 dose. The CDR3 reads CASSTDYEQYF. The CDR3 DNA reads TGTGCCAGTAGTACGGACTACGAGCAGTACTTC.